This T cell receptor (beta chain) came from a study of T cells after yellow fever vaccination. Making TCR cDNA involved 5'RACE template switching, which added UMIs and a universal primer site. TCRdb re-analysed the 5' RACE reads in MiXCR, keeping a single row per CDR3 protein. The profile shows some 300,000 distinct CDR3 sequences, over 8.5% of them singletons. There are 16 residues in the CDR3. Germline CDR1 reads SGHVS; CDR2 reads FNYEAQ. V was clipped by 5 bases and J by 0 bases, with 14 bases between them. The chain is built from TRBV7-6 and TRBJ1-3; perhaps TRBD1 as D (5 bases). This TCR was recovered from a man aged 18 to 30 who received the YFV17D yellow fever vaccine. The specimen was CD4+ T cells sorted from PBMCs, collected 45 days after the yellow fever booster vaccination. The CDR3 DNA sequence: TGTGCCAGCAGCCGGGACCAGCCAAACTCTGGAAACACCATATATTTT. Its translation is CASSRDQPNSGNTIYF.